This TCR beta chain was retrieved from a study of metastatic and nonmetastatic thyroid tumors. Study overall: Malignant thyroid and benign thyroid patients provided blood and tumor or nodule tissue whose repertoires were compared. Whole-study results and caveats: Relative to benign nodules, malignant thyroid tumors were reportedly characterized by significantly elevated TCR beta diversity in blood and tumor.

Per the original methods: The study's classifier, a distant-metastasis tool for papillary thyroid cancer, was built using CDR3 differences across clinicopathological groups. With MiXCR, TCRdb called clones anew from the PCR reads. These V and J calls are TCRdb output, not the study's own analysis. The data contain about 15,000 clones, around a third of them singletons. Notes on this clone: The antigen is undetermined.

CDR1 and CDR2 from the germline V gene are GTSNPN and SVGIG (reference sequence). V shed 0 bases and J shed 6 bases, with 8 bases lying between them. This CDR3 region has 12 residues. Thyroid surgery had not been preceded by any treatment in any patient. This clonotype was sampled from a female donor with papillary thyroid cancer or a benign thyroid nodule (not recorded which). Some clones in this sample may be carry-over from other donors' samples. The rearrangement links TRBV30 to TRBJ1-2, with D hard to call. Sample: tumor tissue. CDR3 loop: CAWSVRGHGYTF. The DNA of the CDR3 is TGTGCCTGGAGTGTACGTGGACATGGCTACACCTTC.